These 4 T cell receptor beta chains were all obtained from the same sample, sequenced in a study of post-analysis software for immune sequencing data. No antigens are known for them. Findings and caveats of the study: TRBV segments more frequent in patients than in controls numbered about five and included TRBV5-6, TRBV5-1 and TRBV20-1.

The TCR beta cDNA libraries carried unique molecular identifiers. TCRdb recomputed calls from the PCR reads with MiXCR, one row per CDR3 protein. The sample has about 400,000 distinct CDR3 sequences, less than 40% seen once. The sequenced material came from blood. These receptors were collected from a girl aged 10-17 years with multiple sclerosis.

V usage is TRBV3-1 and J usage is TRBJ1-4, with D perhaps matching TRBD1 (5 bases). Deletions cut 3 bases from V and 4 bases from J, with 12 bases between. There are 15 residues in the CDR3. CDR1 and CDR2 (germline): LGHDT, YNNKEL (reference sequence). Written as DNA, the CDR3 is TGTGCCAGCAGCCATTCGGACATTTTTAATGAAAAACTGTTTTTT. It is translated as CASSHSDIFNEKLFF.

V is TRBV6-5 and J is TRBJ2-7, with D possibly matching TRBD2 (5 bases). Germline loops: CDR1 MNHEY, CDR2 SVGAGI. V was clipped by 5 bases and J by 3 bases, with 14 bases between them. This CDR3 has 14 residues. DNA of the CDR3: TGTGCCAGCAGTCTCTTAGGAGGCGACTACGAGCAGTACTTC. Protein sequence: CASSLLGGDYEQYF.

This clonotype was observed a handful of times. The chain employs TRBV10-3 and TRBJ2-5; 9 bases map to TRBD1. V shed 2 bases and J 2 bases; nucleotides not matched to a gene: 3. Germline CDR1 is ENHRY and CDR2 is SYGVKD. CDR3 length equals 15 residues. CDR3 DNA sequence: TGTGCCATCAGTGAGAGGACAGGGGAACAAGAGACCCAGTACTTC. This encodes CAISERTGEQETQYF.

The CDR3 sequence is CSVEDRGGLYTF. The CDR3 region has the DNA TGCAGCGTTGAAGATCGAGGGGGTCTGTACACCTTC. V is TRBV29-1 and J is TRBJ1-2; D is perhaps TRBD1 (6 bases). Germline V gene sequence: CDR1 SQVTM, CDR2 ANQGSEA. V was trimmed by 0 bases and J by 11 bases, leaving 13 bases between them. The CDR3 has 12 residues.